The 16 T cell receptor beta chains below were found in one sample sequenced in a study of T-cell memory formation after mild COVID-19. TCRdb called the 5' RACE reads again in MiXCR, with one record for every CDR3 protein. There are approximately 150,000 distinct CDR3 sequences in the sample; 15% to 20% occur only once, and approximately 2.3% lies in the top ten. Sequenced sample: PBMCs or a T cell subset sorted from them (not recorded which). Source of these receptors: an adult woman who had mild COVID-19 (a few samples of this study predate the infection). Cell type and time point are not known.

This clonotype has only a few counts. This rearrangement joins TRBV6-5 to TRBJ2-7; 11 nucleotides line up with TRBD1. V dropped 2 bases and J dropped 1; count of bases not matched to a gene: 7. CDR1 MNHEY and CDR2 SVGAGI come from the germline V gene. The CDR3 covers 17 residues. The CDR3 reads CASSYRFGTGGSYEQYF. CDR3 in DNA: TGTGCCAGCAGTTACCGGTTCGGGACAGGGGGATCCTACGAGCAGTACTTC.

This clonotype was detected only a few times. The chain combines TRBV6-2 or TRBV6-3 with TRBJ2-2; D gene unclear. Trimming stripped 7 bases from V and 7 bases from J, with 13 bases between. The germline V gene has CDR1 MNHEY and CDR2 SVGEGT. The CDR3 spans 13 residues. CDR3 DNA sequence: TGTGCCAGCACAAAGCCACCTTTCGGGGAGCTGTTTTTT. The encoded protein is CASTKPPFGELFF.

A few counts support this clonotype. V and J are TRBV6-2 or TRBV6-3 and TRBJ2-7; TRBD2 matches 7 bases. CDR3 size: 14 residues. The V and J ends lost 7 bases and 0 bases, in that order; junction bases with no gene match: 6. Germline loops: CDR1 MNHEY, CDR2 SVGEGT. In DNA form, the CDR3 reads TGTGCCAGCATCCTCTCGGGAGGCTCCTACGAGCAGTACTTC. Protein product: CASILSGGSYEQYF.

This clonotype was observed a few times. The chain is built from TRBV12-3 or TRBV12-4 and TRBJ1-5; tentative D call: TRBD1 (5 bases). This CDR3 has 14 residues. Trimming took off 5 bases at V and 0 bases at J, with 8 bases between the two ends. The CDR3 region is CASSEGYSNQPQHF. For the CDR3, the DNA is TGTGCCAGCAGTGAGGGGTATAGCAATCAGCCCCAGCATTTT.

This clonotype was picked up a small number of times. This chain connects TRBV11-2 to TRBJ2-7; 10 nucleotides agree with TRBD1. Looked up from germline, CDR1 is SGHAT and CDR2 is FQNNGV. This CDR3 is built from 17 residues. The V gene end was trimmed by 5 bases and the J gene end by 1 base; junction bases not matched to a gene: 11. CDR3 sequence (DNA): TGTGCCAGCAGCACTCTGACAGGGGGCCGTCGGTCCTACGAGCAGTACTTC. It yields the protein CASSTLTGGRRSYEQYF. Full variable domain (rest looked up from reference TRBV11-2 and TRBJ2-7): EAGVAQSPRYKIIEKRQSVAFWCNPISGHATLYWYQQILGQGPKLLIQFQNNGVVDDSQLPKDRFSAERLKGVDSTLKIQPAKLEDSAVYLCASSTLTGGRRSYEQYFGPGTRLTVT.

V gene TRBV4-3 combines with J gene TRBJ2-3, with 9 bases lining up with TRBD2. The CDR3 covers 17 residues. Germline assignment: CDR1 LGHNA and CDR2 YSLEER. Trimming removed 3 bases from V and 0 bases from J; junction bases left unmatched: 7. The CDR3 region is CASSQAVAGASTDTQYF. CDR3 coding DNA: TGCGCCAGCAGCCAGGCCGTAGCGGGAGCAAGCACAGATACGCAGTATTTT.

In its sample, this clonotype was seen many times. The V gene is TRBV20-1, the J gene TRBJ1-2; 8 positions agree with TRBD1. This CDR3 is built from 12 residues. CDR1 is DFQATT, CDR2 SNEGSKA, per germline (reference sequence). V lost 5 bases to trimming and J lost 2 bases; unmatched junction nucleotides: 1. CDR3: CSARTGNYGYTF. For the CDR3, the DNA is TGCAGTGCTCGGACAGGGAACTATGGCTACACCTTC.

This clonotype was detected only a few times. V usage is TRBV7-8 and J usage is TRBJ1-1; 9 bases line up with TRBD1. Germline-derived CDR1 and CDR2 are SGHVS and FQNEAQ. The CDR3 runs 17 residues. With V trimmed by 3 bases and J by 1 base, 9 bases remained unmatched. CDR3 coding DNA: TGTGCCAGCAGCTTCAATCCCGCGGGACAGGGGAACACTGAAGCTTTCTTT. This codes for CASSFNPAGQGNTEAFF.

In its sample, this clonotype was seen a few times. This chain connects TRBV10-3 to TRBJ2-2, with D possibly being TRBD2 (6 bases). The V and J ends lost 5 bases and 4 bases respectively, with 11 bases between them. The CDR3 consists of 14 residues. Germline assignment: CDR1 ENHRY and CDR2 SYGVKD. Written as DNA, the CDR3 is TGTGCCATCAGTTGGGACTTATCCACCGGGGAGCTGTTTTTT. This translates into CAISWDLSTGELFF.

The rearrangement uses TRBV2 and TRBJ2-3, with TRBD2 matching 12 bases. The germline CDR1 and CDR2 sequences are SNHLY and FYNNEI. Germline trimming cut 3 bases from V and 8 bases from J; bases unmatched to any gene: 9. CDR3 length: 16 amino acids. The CDR3 nucleotides read TGTGCCAGCAGTGACCAAGGACTAGCGGGACCCCGTACGCAGTATTTT. As protein: CASSDQGLAGPRTQYF. Full variable domain (rest looked up from reference TRBV2 and TRBJ2-3): EPEVTQTPSHQVTQMGQEVILRCVPISNHLYFYWYRQILGQKVEFLVSFYNNEISEKSEIFDDQFSVERPDGSNFTLKIRSTKLEDSAMYFCASSDQGLAGPRTQYFGPGTRLTVL.

This rearrangement joins TRBV11-2 to TRBJ2-1; 8 nucleotides line up with TRBD2. The CDR3 extends over 15 amino acids. The V segment lost 1 base and the J segment 4 bases; nucleotides outside the gene matches: 3. The germline V gene has CDR1 SGHAT and CDR2 FQNNGV. CDR3 in DNA: TGTGCCAGCAGCTTAGGGGCGGGAGGATACAATGAGCAGTTCTTC. Its protein product is CASSLGAGGYNEQFF. Full variable domain (remainder filled in from reference TRBV11-2 and TRBJ2-1): EAGVAQSPRYKIIEKRQSVAFWCNPISGHATLYWYQQILGQGPKLLIQFQNNGVVDDSQLPKDRFSAERLKGVDSTLKIQPAKLEDSAVYLCASSLGAGGYNEQFFGPGTRLTVL.

This clonotype was counted only a few times. An end of the junction does not agree with germline; a read error may underlie this. This chain links TRBV9 with TRBJ2-3, with D perhaps TRBD2 (5 bases). From germline, CDR1 is SGDLS and CDR2 YYNGEE. The CDR3 sequence is 14 residues long. CDR3 region: CAGSPRALSDTQYF. Here the CDR3 DNA reads TGTGCCGGCAGCCCGAGGGCATTATCAGATACGCAGTATTTT.

The chain is built from TRBV6-5 and TRBJ2-3, with 7 bases fitting TRBD2. The V gene's germline CDR1 is MNHEY and CDR2 SVGAGI. J gave up 6 bases and V 0 bases, and 9 bases lay outside the gene matches. The CDR3 consists of 16 residues. The CDR3 nucleotides read TGTGCCAGCAGTTACTCCACCAATCTAGCGGCCGATACGCAGTATTTT. This gives the protein CASSYSTNLAADTQYF.

A few counts support this clonotype. This chain uses TRBV2 with TRBJ1-5; perhaps TRBD1 as D (6 bases). V was pared by 8 bases and J by 0 bases, with 8 bases between. The CDR3 is 13 amino acids. CDR1 is SNHLY and CDR2 is FYNNEI in the germline V gene. The CDR3 region has the DNA TGTGCCAGCTACAGGGATAGCAATCAGCCCCAGCATTTT. This gives the protein CASYRDSNQPQHF.

The V and J genes are TRBV18 and TRBJ2-7; TRBD2 matches 8 bases. Trimming cost V 3 bases and J 5 bases; bases outside gene matches: 15. The length of the CDR3 is 17 residues. Germline lookup yields CDR1 KGHSH and CDR2 LQKENI. CDR3 amino acids: CASSPGVAGGPPNEQYF. CDR3 DNA sequence: TGTGCCAGCTCACCTGGGGTTGCGGGGGGCCCCCCGAACGAGCAGTACTTC.

This clonotype was counted ten times or more. This rearrangement joins TRBV5-5 to TRBJ1-1; D not certain. V was pared by 0 bases and J by 4 bases, with 10 bases between. CDR1 is SGHKS, CDR2 YYEKEE, per germline (reference sequence). There are 14 residues in the CDR3. The CDR3 protein is CASSLVGRSTEAFF. CDR3 DNA sequence: TGTGCCAGCAGCTTGGTGGGGAGGAGCACTGAAGCTTTCTTT.